This T cell receptor beta chain was identified in a study of T cells in Graves' hyperthyroidism and ophthalmopathy. From RNA transcripts, TCR beta CDR3 regions were amplified. The HTBI primer set drove a first-round RT-PCR of the TCR CDR3. TCRdb recomputed calls from the multiplex PCR reads with MiXCR, one row per CDR3 protein. The table lists 650,000 to 850,000 distinct CDR3 sequences, 18% of them singletons. This CDR3 contains 12 residues. The ends were cut back, 2 bases at V and 4 bases at J, with 5 bases in the middle. Germline V gene data show CDR1 as SGHAT and CDR2 as FQNNGV. Researchers barred patients who had uncontrolled infection, other autoimmune disease, pregnancy or lactation. This clonotype has ten or more counts.

The receptor was derived from a woman in her fifties or sixties with Graves' hyperthyroidism that later progressed to Graves' ophthalmopathy. The sequenced sample was blood. This chain joins TRBV11-2 and TRBJ2-5; D remains unclear. The CDR3 loop is CASSLWGETQYF. In nucleotides, the CDR3 is TGTGCCAGCAGCTTATGGGGAGAGACCCAGTACTTC.